One sample yielded the 9 T cell receptor beta chains listed below, sequenced in a study of blood T cell repertoires in COVID-19. Profiling relied on immunoSEQ multiplex PCR, and the TCRdb table lists in-frame clones only, not all of them. Of 90,000 to 110,000 clones in the sample, 80% were seen once. The source material was peripheral blood. The receptors were gathered from a human donor in a cohort sampled during active or convalescent COVID-19.

The chain joins TRBV19 to TRBJ2-5, with TRBD1 as a possible D gene (5 bases). The CDR3 length is 14 residues. Trimming stripped 3 bases from V and 5 bases from J, with 13 bases between. CDR1 LNHDA and CDR2 SQIVND come from the germline V gene (reference sequence). The CDR3 protein is CASSIRGLRETQYF. DNA of the CDR3: TGTGCCAGTAGTATTAGGGGCCTTCGGGAGACCCAGTACTTC.

The CDR3 DNA reads TGTGCCAGCAGACGGACAGGGAGAATAGATGGCTACACCTTC. Translation gives CASRRTGRIDGYTF. This chain uses TRBV6-5 with TRBJ1-2; 8 positions match TRBD1. The CDR3 runs 14 residues. The germline gives CDR1 MNHEY, CDR2 SVGAGI. J lost 6 bases, V lost 6 bases, and 9 bases had no gene match.

This chain uses TRBV24-1 with TRBJ2-1; 15 nucleotides match TRBD2. The germline CDR1 and CDR2 sequences are KGHDR and SFDVKD. V lost 6 bases, J lost 7 bases, and 3 bases stayed unmatched. This CDR3 contains 15 residues. The CDR3 reads CATSRTSGRENEQFF. DNA of the CDR3: TGTGCCACCAGTCGGACTAGCGGGAGGGAGAATGAGCAGTTCTTC.

The genes are TRBV30 and TRBJ2-2; D possibly corresponds to TRBD2 (5 bases). The germline V and J ends were trimmed by 0 bases and 6 bases, with 17 bases remaining between them. The CDR3 runs to 16 residues. Germline lookup yields CDR1 GTSNPN and CDR2 SVGIG (reference sequence). CDR3 coding DNA: TGTGCCTGGAGTGTACGTTCCGGGGTATGGGCCGGGGAGCTGTTTTTT. Translating it yields CAWSVRSGVWAGELFF.

The V gene is TRBV6-5, the J gene TRBJ2-7; no firm D call. Between the trimmed V and J ends, which lost 9 bases and 5 bases, there was a span of 11 bases. In germline, CDR1 is MNHEY, CDR2 SVGAGI. CDR3 length equals 11 residues. As DNA, the CDR3 is TGTGCCAGTCTTAGATATCACGAGCAGTACTTC. It specifies CASLRYHEQYF.

The chain couples TRBV5-5 to TRBJ1-4, with a possible D match to TRBD1 (5 bases). Germline values: CDR1 SGHKS, CDR2 YYEKEE (reference sequence). V lost 1 base, J lost 9 bases, and 10 bases lay in between. The CDR3 sequence is 13 residues long. The CDR3 sequence: CASSLSGMKKLFF. The CDR3 DNA reads TGTGCCAGCAGCTTGTCAGGGATGAAAAAACTGTTTTTT.

CDR3 region: CATSSRAFNTEAFF. CDR3 bases: TGTGCCACCAGCAGCAGGGCTTTTAACACTGAAGCTTTCTTT. The chain joins TRBV15 to TRBJ1-1; TRBD1 is a possible D gene (5 bases). The V and J ends lost 3 bases and 2 bases respectively, with 10 bases between them. This CDR3 region has 14 residues. Germline CDR1 and CDR2: LNHNV and YYDKDF (reference sequence).

The chain recombines TRBV6-2 or TRBV6-3 with TRBJ2-2, with D tentatively TRBD2 (5 bases). V dropped 4 bases and J dropped 5 bases, with 14 bases sitting between them. The CDR3 has 15 residues. Germline values: CDR1 MNHEY, CDR2 SVGEGT. The CDR3 nucleotides are TGTGCCAGCAGTTCCCGCCCGCCGGGAACCGGGGAGCTGTTTTTT. The encoded protein is CASSSRPPGTGELFF.

CDR3 bases: TGTGCCTGGAGTGTGTCCCCTTACGGAGAGACCCAGTACTTC. Translated: CAWSVSPYGETQYF. This rearrangement joins TRBV30 to TRBJ2-5; D is ambiguous. The CDR3 contains 14 residues. V was clipped by 0 bases and J by 4 bases, with 12 bases between them. Germline CDR1 is GTSNPN and CDR2 is SVGIG (reference sequence).